The T cell receptor beta chain described here comes from a study of vaccination effects on CD4 cells after COVID-19. Generated by immunoSEQ multiplex PCR, the TCRdb table keeps only in-frame clones and is missing some. The table has 50,000 to 65,000 clones, more than 80% seen once. The CDR3 runs 10 residues. After expansion with viral peptide pools in the ViraFEST assay, antigen-specific CD4+ T cells were sequenced. A roughly ten-day culture period preceded the isolation of CD4+ T cells. Of note for this clone: Its specificity is unknown.

The sequencing used CD4+ T cells from PBMCs cultured with HCoV-229E spike peptides, collected before COVID-19 vaccination. J is TRBJ2-3 and V is TRBV21-1; TRBD2, the table's D call, was not compared with the DNA. TRBV21-1 has pseudogene status. The source of this sequence is a human donor who received a COVID-19 vaccine. CDR3 DNA sequence: TGTGCCAGTCCCCTGAGGACGCAGTATTTT. Amino acid sequence: CASPLRTQYF.